Listed here is a single T cell receptor beta chain. The record originates from a study of shared clonotypes between healthy human individuals. CDR3 size: 14 residues. With V trimmed by 8 bases and J by 2 bases, 8 bases remained unmatched. Germline V lookup: CDR1 MNHNS, CDR2 SASEGT. Sequencing used immunoSEQ multiplex PCR; TCRdb keeps in-frame clones, though not all of them. The profile shows approximately 440,000 clones, about 74% of them singletons. The chain carries TRBV6-1 and TRBJ2-7; 8 bases line up with TRBD1. The sequenced sample was PBMCs. The clonotype originates from a woman aged 40 to 50 in good health. Some clones in this sample may be carry-over from other donors' samples. The CDR3 loop is CASGRTGRAYEQYF. CDR3 DNA sequence: TGTGCCAGCGGCAGGACAGGGAGAGCCTACGAGCAGTACTTC.